The subject of this entry is one T cell receptor (beta chain). Antigen specificity is unknown. From germline, CDR1 is LGHNT and CDR2 FRNRAP. Trimming removed 2 bases from V and 6 bases from J, with 16 bases in between. The CDR3 covers 15 residues. This entry comes from a study of shared clonotypes between healthy human individuals. Study-level results: Genetic and exposure-history diversity was limited by the small donor number.

Generated by immunoSEQ multiplex PCR, the TCRdb table keeps only in-frame clones and is missing some. The sample lists some 800,000 clones, 80% to 95% occurring once. CD8 cells regarded as naive lacked CD45RO, were positively chosen for CCR7, and omitted terminally differentiated effector memory CD45RA+ cells. J is TRBJ2-5 and V is TRBV12-5; no firm D call. The sequence was collected from a man aged 25-45 years in good health. Sequencing was carried out using naive CD8+ T cells sorted from blood. For the CDR3, the DNA is TGTGCTAGTGGTTTGAACTTTGGGGAACCCAAGACCCAGTACTTC. This gives the protein CASGLNFGEPKTQYF.